These T cell receptor beta chains were read from a single sample in a study of T-cell memory formation after mild COVID-19. TCRdb called the 5' RACE reads again in MiXCR, with one record for every CDR3 protein. The sample contains approximately 180,000 distinct CDR3 sequences, 16% of which appear only once. Sequencing used PBMCs or a T cell subset sorted from them (not recorded which). The receptor set was obtained from an adult woman who had mild COVID-19 (a few samples of this study predate the infection). Cell type and time point are not known. Each CDR3 is given with its conserved first and last residue. A D gene is named only where the DNA matches it firmly.

CDR3aa	j_gene	d_gene	v_gene
CASKGWASEDTQYF	TRBJ2-3	NA	TRBV5-1
CASSSLGLNYGYTF	TRBJ1-2	NA	TRBV7-2
CSATRTTYEQYF	TRBJ2-7	NA	TRBV20-1
CASSQEPSRFAEFF	TRBJ2-1	NA	TRBV4-3
CASSLETSGGFMDTQYF	TRBJ2-3	TRBD2	TRBV5-1
CASRSPSRSANYGYTF	TRBJ1-2	NA	TRBV27
CASSLALFSSYEQYF	TRBJ2-7	NA	TRBV5-1
CASSLAGTTETDTQYF	TRBJ2-3	TRBD2	TRBV5-1
CASSRDRDAYGYTF	TRBJ1-2	TRBD1	TRBV3-1
CASSSHAGLAGGGNEQFF	TRBJ2-1	TRBD2	TRBV7-2
CASRGQGYEQYF	TRBJ2-7	TRBD1	TRBV6-1
CASSLQSTGDGYTF	TRBJ1-2	TRBD1	TRBV5-1
CATSDFPQGRETQYF	TRBJ2-5	TRBD1	TRBV24-1
CATSGLSLMGQWSQYF	TRBJ2-5	TRBD1	TRBV24-1
CASSPPLDRNSPLHF	TRBJ1-6	TRBD1	TRBV5-1
CASSLGTIASTDTQYF	TRBJ2-3	NA	TRBV7-9
CASSSRPGGGANVLTF	TRBJ2-6	TRBD1	TRBV7-2
CSARFGTVDYF	TRBJ2-4	NA	TRBV29-1
CASSVAPGPTYEQYF	TRBJ2-7	NA	TRBV9
CAISRDRDFFLSYNEQFF	TRBJ2-1	TRBD1	TRBV10-3